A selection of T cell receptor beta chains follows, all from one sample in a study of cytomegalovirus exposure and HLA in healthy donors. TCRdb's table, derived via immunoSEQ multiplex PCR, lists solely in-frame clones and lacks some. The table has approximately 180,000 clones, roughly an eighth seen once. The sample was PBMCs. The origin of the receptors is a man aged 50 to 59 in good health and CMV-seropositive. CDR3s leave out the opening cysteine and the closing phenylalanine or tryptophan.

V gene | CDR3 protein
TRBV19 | ASSPPLTGNQPQH
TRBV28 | ASSPNPGRGPQPQH
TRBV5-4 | ASSQQRGHYNEQF
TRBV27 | ASSWGGGFSTDTQY
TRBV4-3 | ASAPSPRQGSTDTQY
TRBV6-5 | ASRRQGGKLF
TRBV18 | ASSPIHRFEGSVTEAF
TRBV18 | ASSPWDRGTDTQY
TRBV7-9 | ASSRGTGNGYT
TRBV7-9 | ASSLEGDETQY
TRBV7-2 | ASSPLGTGFYGYT
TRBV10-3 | AINFEGANGYT
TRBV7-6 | ASSRGQKRAKNIQY
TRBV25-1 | ASSTTGYGYT
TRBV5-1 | ASSLAGTGNEKLF
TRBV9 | ASSVTGGSNQPQH
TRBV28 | ASTRLYSNQPQH
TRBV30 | AWSVVGHDSYEQY
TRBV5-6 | ASSSWGGSETQY
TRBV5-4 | ASSLNSGINEKLF
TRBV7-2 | VSSRGAPHYEQY
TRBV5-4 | ASSVGVAGSSYEQY
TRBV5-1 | ASSLDGSSYNSPLH
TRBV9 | ASSWTGTSGAETQY
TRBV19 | ASSTPGQRNYGYT
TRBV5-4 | ASSWDRVAKNIQY
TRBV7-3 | ASSSPEGSYNAQF
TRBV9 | ASSIDSMNTEAF
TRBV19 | ASSMVGYNEKLF
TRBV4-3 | ASSLRPRGADTGELF
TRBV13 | ASSRDRLSGNTIY
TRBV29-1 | SAPPEAF
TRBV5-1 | ASSLRTGKNQPQH
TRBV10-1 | ASSESGGGKLF
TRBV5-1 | ASSLRQGSNYGYT
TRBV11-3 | ASSLGTGLAAGELF
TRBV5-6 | ASSLGLAGGADTQY